This paragraph covers one T cell receptor (beta chain) sequence. The data were obtained in a study of blood T cell repertoires in COVID-19. The overall study: The cDNA or gDNA used as material had been derived from T cells, B-cell-depleted T cells, or PBMCs.

As originally analysed: Estimates of nucleated cell counts were drawn from the amplification of reference gene primers. Repertoires were generated with immunoSEQ multiplex PCR, while TCRdb's copy carries only in-frame clones and drops some. V and J calls and clone size are those listed in that table; D and trimming were worked out from the DNA. The repertoire has about 270,000 clones, around 90% of them found once; the top ten carry approximately 2.2%. This CDR3 region has 16 residues. With V trimmed by 6 bases and J by 5 bases, 13 bases remained unmatched. Germline-derived CDR1 and CDR2 are LNHDA and SQIVND (reference sequence).

Sequenced material: peripheral blood. The chain employs TRBV19 and TRBJ2-5; 9 positions agree with TRBD1. The origin of this receptor is a man aged 50 or older with acute or convalescent COVID-19. The CDR3 protein is CASSSPDRGLQETQYF. DNA of the CDR3: TGTGCCAGTAGCAGTCCGGACAGGGGACTCCAGGAGACCCAGTACTTC.